Each of the 19 T cell receptor beta chains below was sequenced from the same sample in a study of PD-1 blockade in classical Hodgkin lymphoma. Brentuximab vedotin exposure varied among the patients, all of whom had relapsed after autologous stem cell transplantation. Only in-frame clones appear in the TCRdb table, and some are missing; sequencing was by immunoSEQ multiplex PCR. In the table there are 29,000 or so clones, 60% to 75% of which are singletons. The sample consisted of peripheral blood mononuclear cells (PBMCs), taken before the second cycle of nivolumab. The receptors stem from a human donor with classical Hodgkin lymphoma.

The J gene is TRBJ2-3, the V gene TRBV28; TRBD2 agrees at 10 bases. CDR1 is MDHEN and CDR2 is SYDVKM in the germline V gene. V lost 4 bases to trimming and J lost 1 base; unmatched junction nucleotides: 8. The CDR3 is made up of 17 amino acids. This CDR3 is CASSYQPGTSGTDTQYF. The CDR3 DNA reads as TGTGCCAGCAGTTACCAACCCGGGACTAGCGGCACAGATACGCAGTATTTT.

This clone appeared a single time. The chain is built from TRBV4-3 and TRBJ1-3; a possible D gene is TRBD1 (5 bases). Germline CDR1 is LGHNA and CDR2 is YSLEER. The CDR3 sequence is 16 residues long. V dropped 0 bases and J dropped 3 bases, with 12 bases sitting between them. The CDR3 region is CASSQDLLGDGNTIYF. The CDR3 bases are TGCGCCAGCAGCCAAGATCTCTTGGGGGATGGAAACACCATATATTTT.

The chain couples TRBV4-2 to TRBJ2-2; a weak D match, TRBD2 (5 bases). Germline CDR1 is LGHNA and CDR2 is YNFKEQ. Trimming stripped 5 bases from V and 2 bases from J, with 18 bases between. The CDR3 sequence is 17 residues long. CDR3 in amino acids: CASSSGVGFSNTGELFF. The CDR3 region has the DNA TGTGCCAGCAGCTCCGGGGTTGGCTTCAGTAACACCGGGGAGCTGTTTTTT.

This clone was detected once. The chain couples TRBV7-3 to TRBJ2-3, with 10 nucleotides matching TRBD1. This CDR3 spans 17 amino acids. The V gene end was trimmed by 5 bases and the J gene end by 5 bases; junction bases not matched to a gene: 13. Germline-derived CDR1 and CDR2 are SGHTA and FQGTGA. The DNA of the CDR3 is TGTGCCAGCAGCCCGGGGAGGACAGGGGGATTAGGAGATACGCAGTATTTT. This translates into CASSPGRTGGLGDTQYF. Using reference TRBV7-3 and TRBJ2-3 for the parts outside the CDR3, the full variable domain is GAGVSQTPSNKVTEKGKYVELRCDPISGHTALYWYRQSLGQGPEFLIYFQGTGAADDSGLPNDRFFAVRPEGSVSTLKIQRTERGDSAVYLCASSPGRTGGLGDTQYFGPGTRLTVL.

The V call is TRBV2, the J call TRBJ2-1; D not resolved. This CDR3 is 13 amino acids long. CDR1 is SNHLY, CDR2 FYNNEI, per germline. V gave up 7 bases and J gave up 6 bases, with 13 bases separating them. CDR3 amino acids: CASTQSPGNEQFF. The CDR3 nucleotides read TGTGCCAGCACGCAATCCCCCGGCAATGAGCAGTTCTTC.

The CDR3 here is CASSQNLRQANDYGYTF. The DNA of the CDR3 is TGTGCCAGCAGCCAGAACTTACGACAGGCGAATGACTATGGCTACACCTTC. The chain links TRBV14 to TRBJ1-2; weak D call: TRBD1 (6 bases). This CDR3 contains 17 residues. Germline CDR1 and CDR2: SGHDN and FVKESK. Trimming took 3 bases from V and 3 from J, leaving 20 bases between them. Supplemented by reference TRBV14 and TRBJ1-2, the full variable domain reads EAGVTQFPSHSVIEKGQTVTLRCDPISGHDNLYWYRRVMGKEIKFLLHFVKESKQDESGMPNNRFLAERTGGTYSTLKVQPAELEDSGVYFCASSQNLRQANDYGYTFGSGTRLTVV.

The genes are TRBV2 and TRBJ1-4; D is unresolved. V shed 3 bases and J shed 0 bases, with 8 bases lying between them. CDR1 SNHLY and CDR2 FYNNEI come from the germline V gene. This CDR3 is built from 15 residues. The CDR3, as DNA: TGTGCCAGCAGTGACCTCTCTGCAACTAATGAAAAACTGTTTTTT. It specifies CASSDLSATNEKLFF.

The rearrangement links TRBV7-2 to TRBJ1-6, with 9 positions matching TRBD1. The junction had 10 bases not matched to a gene; V was cut back by 3 bases and J by 10 bases. CDR3 length: 16 residues. Germline values: CDR1 SGHTA, CDR2 FQGNSA. CDR3 nucleotides: TGTGCCAGCAGCTTTGGCCCGACAGGGACAGGGTCACCCCTCCACTTT. This codes for CASSFGPTGTGSPLHF.

This clone has just a few counts. This rearrangement joins TRBV5-1 to TRBJ2-2; TRBD1 matches at 8 bases. The CDR3 spans 14 residues. Germline V gene sequence: CDR1 SGHRS, CDR2 YFSETQ. The J segment lost 4 bases and the V segment lost 4 bases, leaving 3 bases of the junction unmatched. CDR3 coding DNA: TGCGCCAGCAGCGCAGGACAGGGCACCGGGGAGCTGTTTTTT. Amino acids: CASSAGQGTGELFF.

This rearrangement joins TRBV7-9 to TRBJ1-2; D might be TRBD1 (6 bases). CDR1 and CDR2 (germline): SEHNR, FQNEAQ (reference sequence). Trimming stripped 5 bases from V and 1 base from J, with 14 bases between. This CDR3 region has 15 residues. CDR3 sequence reads: CASSPPEGHNYGYTF. Written as DNA, the CDR3 is TGTGCCAGCAGCCCGCCTGAGGGACATAACTATGGCTACACCTTC.

The V and J genes are TRBV7-3 and TRBJ1-1; 7 bases match TRBD1. V lost 5 bases and J lost 3; bases outside the gene matches: 3. CDR1 is SGHTA and CDR2 is FQGTGA in the germline V gene. This CDR3 has 13 amino acids. Here the CDR3 DNA reads TGTGCCAGCAGCGAAACAGGGGACACTGAAGCTTTCTTT. Its translation is CASSETGDTEAFF.

The chain recombines TRBV29-1 with TRBJ2-7; a possible D gene is TRBD2 (5 bases). CDR1 SQVTM and CDR2 ANQGSEA come from the germline V gene. V lost 1 base, J lost 2 bases, and 12 bases lay in between. The CDR3 runs 14 residues. CDR3 DNA sequence: TGCAGCGTTGAAGGCGAGGGTCTTGCCTACGAGCAGTACTTC. It yields the protein CSVEGEGLAYEQYF.

The chain is built from TRBV6-5 and TRBJ1-1; 10 bases agree with TRBD1. Germline V gene data show CDR1 as MNHEY and CDR2 as SVGAGI. The CDR3 totals 13 residues. The J segment lost 7 bases and the V segment lost 7 bases, leaving 6 bases of the junction unmatched. This CDR3 reads CASKDRGGNEAFF. In DNA form, the CDR3 reads TGTGCCAGCAAGGACAGGGGGGGAAATGAAGCTTTCTTT.

This sequence joins TRBV10-2 and TRBJ2-3, with 8 bases that match TRBD2. CDR3 length equals 13 residues. Germline CDR1 and CDR2: WSHSY and SAAADI. The J segment lost 4 bases and the V segment lost 8 bases, leaving 5 bases of the junction unmatched. This chain's CDR3 is CASLGGGPDTQYF. The CDR3 coding sequence is TGCGCCAGCCTAGGCGGGGGGCCAGATACGCAGTATTTT.

The chain carries TRBV18 and TRBJ1-2, with a weak D call TRBD1 (6 bases). V lost 5 bases and J lost 4, with 17 bases in between. Germline V CDR1 and CDR2: KGHSH, LQKENI. The CDR3 is 15 residues long. This chain's CDR3 is CASSSIMRQAYGYTF. Written as DNA, the CDR3 is TGTGCCAGCTCAAGTATCATGAGACAGGCCTATGGCTACACCTTC. The complete variable domain, with remaining parts taken from reference TRBV18 and TRBJ1-2, reads NAGVMQNPRHLVRRRGQEARLRCSPMKGHSHVYWYRQLPEEGLKFMVYLQKENIIDESGMPKERFSAEFPKEGPSILRIQQVVRGDSAAYFCASSSIMRQAYGYTFGSGTRLTVV.

J is TRBJ2-4 and V is TRBV6-1, with 16 positions matching TRBD2. V lost 6 bases to trimming and J lost 10 bases; unmatched junction nucleotides: 6. The CDR3 has 15 amino acids. CDR1 is MNHNS, CDR2 SASEGT, per germline. The CDR3 sequence: CASREGLAGGSIQYF. The CDR3, as DNA: TGTGCCAGCAGAGAGGGACTAGCGGGGGGGTCGATTCAGTACTTC.

A single count supports this clone. The chain uses TRBV7-9 and TRBJ1-1; D not resolved. This CDR3 is built from 12 residues. Trimming shortened V by 8 bases and J by 1 base, and 8 bases separated the two germline ends. Germline V gene lookup returns CDR1 SEHNR and CDR2 FQNEAQ (reference sequence). The CDR3 sequence: CASHIGNTEAFF. CDR3 bases: TGTGCCAGCCACATAGGGAACACTGAAGCTTTCTTT.

V usage is TRBV15 and J usage is TRBJ2-1, with 8 bases lining up with TRBD2. Per germline, CDR1 LNHNV and CDR2 YYDKDF (reference sequence). The CDR3 runs to 15 residues. The ends lost 7 bases at V and 3 bases at J; junction bases unmatched: 8. Written as DNA, the CDR3 is TGTGCCACCACCACGGGGGGGGATTACTACAATGAGCAGTTCTTC. Translating gives CATTTGGDYYNEQFF. Drawing the rest from reference TRBV15 and TRBJ2-1, the complete variable domain is DAMVIQNPRYQVTQFGKPVTLSCSQTLNHNVMYWYQQKSSQAPKLLFHYYDKDFNNEADTPDNFQSRRPNTSFCFLDIRSPGLGDTAMYLCATTTGGDYYNEQFFGPGTRLTVL.

A single count supports this clone. Here the CDR3 DNA reads TGTGCCAGTAGTATGGGGGGGACAGGGGAGCAAGATACGCAGTATTTT. As protein: CASSMGGTGEQDTQYF. V gene TRBV19 combines with J gene TRBJ2-3, with 10 positions matching TRBD1. Germline V CDR1 and CDR2: LNHDA, SQIVND (reference sequence). This CDR3 has 16 amino acids. After removal of 3 bases from V and 5 bases from J, the junction contained 8 bases not matched to a gene.